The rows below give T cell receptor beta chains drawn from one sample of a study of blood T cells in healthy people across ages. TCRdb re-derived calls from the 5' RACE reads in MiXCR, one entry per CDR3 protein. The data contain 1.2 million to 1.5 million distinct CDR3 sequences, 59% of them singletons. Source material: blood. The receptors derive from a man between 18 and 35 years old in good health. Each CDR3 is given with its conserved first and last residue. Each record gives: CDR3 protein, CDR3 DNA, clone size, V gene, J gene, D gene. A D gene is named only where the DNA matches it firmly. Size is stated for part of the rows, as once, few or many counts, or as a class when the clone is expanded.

cdr3_aa: CASRPYQVRSGANVLTF
cdr3_nt: TGTGCCAGCAGACCATACCAGGTTCGCTCTGGGGCCAACGTCCTGACTTTC
clone_size: .
v_call: TRBV7-6
j_call: TRBJ2-6
d_call: .

cdr3_aa: CASSAGHATDTVYF
cdr3_nt: TGTGCCAGCAGCGCGGGACACGCGACCGACACCGTATATTTT
clone_size: .
v_call: TRBV6-1
j_call: TRBJ1-3
d_call: .

cdr3_aa: CASSLVLTGIYEQYF
cdr3_nt: TGTGCCAGCAGCTTAGTGCTCACGGGGATCTACGAGCAGTACTTC
clone_size: .
v_call: TRBV7-2
j_call: TRBJ2-7
d_call: .

cdr3_aa: CASSLAAGGGEQFF
cdr3_nt: TGTGCCAGCAGCTTGGCCGCCGGGGGCGGTGAGCAGTTCTTC
clone_size: .
v_call: TRBV5-5
j_call: TRBJ2-1
d_call: .

cdr3_aa: CASSLGQPTDTQYF
cdr3_nt: TGTGCCAGCAGTTTAGGGCAGCCCACAGATACGCAGTATTTT
clone_size: many
v_call: TRBV7-2
j_call: TRBJ2-3
d_call: .

cdr3_aa: CASRVTSSTGELFF
cdr3_nt: TGTGCCAGCAGGGTGACTAGCTCCACCGGGGAGCTGTTTTTT
clone_size: .
v_call: TRBV7-8
j_call: TRBJ2-2
d_call: TRBD2

cdr3_aa: CASSSPPAGGLTDTRYF
cdr3_nt: TGTGCCAGCAGTTCCCCACCAGCGGGGGGGCTCACAGATACGCGGTATTTT
clone_size: .
v_call: TRBV28
j_call: TRBJ2-3
d_call: TRBD2

cdr3_aa: CSARGDSGMETQYF
cdr3_nt: TGCAGTGCTAGAGGAGACAGCGGGATGGAGACCCAGTACTTC
clone_size: .
v_call: TRBV20-1
j_call: TRBJ2-5
d_call: TRBD2

cdr3_aa: CASGYGNYGYTF
cdr3_nt: TGTGCCAGCGGGTACGGAAACTATGGCTACACCTTC
clone_size: .
v_call: TRBV6-1
j_call: TRBJ1-2
d_call: .

cdr3_aa: CASSIRDRGLETQYF
cdr3_nt: TGTGCCAGCAGCATCCGGGACAGGGGGCTAGAGACCCAGTACTTC
clone_size: few
v_call: TRBV4-2
j_call: TRBJ2-5
d_call: TRBD1

cdr3_aa: CASEVGGGASETQYF
cdr3_nt: TGTGCCAGTGAAGTAGGAGGGGGGGCGTCGGAGACCCAGTACTTC
clone_size: .
v_call: TRBV6-1
j_call: TRBJ2-5
d_call: .

cdr3_aa: CASSLGPRLYEQYF
cdr3_nt: TGTGCCAGCAGCCTAGGGCCTCGTCTCTACGAGCAGTACTTC
clone_size: .
v_call: TRBV3-1
j_call: TRBJ2-7
d_call: .